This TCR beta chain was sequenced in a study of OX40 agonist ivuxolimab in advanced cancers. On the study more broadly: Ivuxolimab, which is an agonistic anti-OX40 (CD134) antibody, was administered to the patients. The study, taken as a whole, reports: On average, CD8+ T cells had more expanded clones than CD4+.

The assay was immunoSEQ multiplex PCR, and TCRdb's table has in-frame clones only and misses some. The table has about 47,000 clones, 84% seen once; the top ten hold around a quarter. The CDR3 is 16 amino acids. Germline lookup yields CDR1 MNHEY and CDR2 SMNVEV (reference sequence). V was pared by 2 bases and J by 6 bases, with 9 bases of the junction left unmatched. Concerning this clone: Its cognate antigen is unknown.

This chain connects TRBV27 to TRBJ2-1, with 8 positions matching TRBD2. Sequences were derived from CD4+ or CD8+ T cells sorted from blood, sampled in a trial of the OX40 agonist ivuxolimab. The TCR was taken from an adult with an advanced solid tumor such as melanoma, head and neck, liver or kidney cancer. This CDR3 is CASSLEWAGGFNEQFF. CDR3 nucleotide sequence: TGTGCCAGCAGTTTAGAGTGGGCGGGAGGCTTCAATGAGCAGTTCTTC.